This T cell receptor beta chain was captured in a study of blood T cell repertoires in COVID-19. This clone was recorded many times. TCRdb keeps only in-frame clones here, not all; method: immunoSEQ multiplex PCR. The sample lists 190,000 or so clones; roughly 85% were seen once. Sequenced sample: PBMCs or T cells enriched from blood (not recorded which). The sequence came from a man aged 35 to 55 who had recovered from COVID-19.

In nucleotides, the CDR3 is TGTGCCAGCAGTCACCTACAGGGGACATTCTACGAGCAGTACTTC. This codes for CASSHLQGTFYEQYF. The chain is built from TRBV27 and TRBJ2-7; 7 positions agree with TRBD1. The CDR3 is made up of 15 amino acids. V shed 5 bases, J shed 3 bases, and the junction held 10 bases outside the gene matches. Per the germline V gene, CDR1 is MNHEY and CDR2 is SMNVEV (reference sequence).